Following are 9 T cell receptor beta chains from one sample sequenced in a study of blood T cell repertoires in COVID-19. The data were produced by immunoSEQ multiplex PCR, yet TCRdb's version contains in-frame clones alone and is incomplete. The sample shows approximately 140,000 clones, about 88% of them seen only once. The specimen sequenced was peripheral blood. Receptor source: a man over 45 with active or convalescent COVID-19.

This clone was observed at least ten times. For the CDR3, the DNA is TGTGCCAGCAGTGTCCGGGACAGTAATTCACCCCTCCACTTT. As protein: CASSVRDSNSPLHF. J is TRBJ1-6 and V is TRBV2; 7 bases are shared with TRBD1. The V segment lost 4 bases and the J segment 6 bases; nucleotides outside the gene matches: 3. In germline, CDR1 is SNHLY, CDR2 FYNNEI. The CDR3 has 14 residues. Full variable domain (outside the CDR3, taken from reference TRBV2 and TRBJ1-6): EPEVTQTPSHQVTQMGQEVILRCVPISNHLYFYWYRQILGQKVEFLVSFYNNEISEKSEIFDDQFSVERPDGSNFTLKIRSTKLEDSAMYFCASSVRDSNSPLHFGNGTRLTVT.

This clone was seen a few times. The genes are TRBV4-2 and TRBJ2-7; 9 bases are a match to TRBD1. Germline V gene data show CDR1 as LGHNA and CDR2 as YNFKEQ. The CDR3 spans 15 residues. The V and J ends lost 0 bases and 7 bases, in that order; junction bases with no gene match: 7. This CDR3 is CASSQDPQGAGEQYF. CDR3 DNA sequence: TGTGCCAGCAGCCAAGATCCACAGGGGGCAGGGGAGCAGTACTTC.

V is TRBV19 and J is TRBJ2-4; 7 nucleotides align to TRBD2. There are 19 residues in the CDR3. In germline, CDR1 is LNHDA, CDR2 SQIVND (reference sequence). V shed 2 bases, J shed 0 bases, and the junction held 13 bases outside the gene matches. DNA for the CDR3: TGTGCCAGTAGTATAACTCGGACACGCGGGGGTTTAGCCAAAAACATTCAGTACTTC. Translated: CASSITRTRGGLAKNIQYF.

The rearrangement links TRBV18 to TRBJ1-5; D is possibly TRBD1 (6 bases). The CDR3 length is 17 residues. Trimming took off 2 bases at V and 4 bases at J, with 18 bases between the two ends. The germline V gene has CDR1 KGHSH and CDR2 LQKENI. The CDR3 DNA reads TGTGCCAGCTCACCAAAACGGGGGGCCGGGGAGAATCAGCCCCAGCATTTT. This sequence encodes CASSPKRGAGENQPQHF.

There are a few counts of this clone. V and J are TRBV19 and TRBJ1-5; 7 bases map to TRBD1. The CDR3 runs 14 residues. Germline V CDR1 and CDR2: LNHDA, SQIVND (reference sequence). V gave up 5 bases and J gave up 0 bases; unmatched junction bases: 1. The CDR3, as DNA: TGTGCCAGTAGTGACAGGGTTAGCAATCAGCCCCAGCATTTT. Translating gives CASSDRVSNQPQHF.

The genes are TRBV7-3 and TRBJ2-3, with 10 bases aligning to TRBD2. V lost 0 bases and J lost 6; bases outside the gene matches: 6. The germline gives CDR1 SGHTA, CDR2 FQGTGA. This CDR3 is built from 16 residues. The DNA of the CDR3 is TGTGCCAGCAGCTTAACCGGTCTAGCGGGAGTGGATACGCAGTATTTT. Translating gives CASSLTGLAGVDTQYF.

The chain's CDR3 is CASSKGLAGIGAETQYF. CDR3 in DNA: TGCGCCAGCAGTAAGGGACTAGCGGGCATCGGGGCAGAGACCCAGTACTTC. The chain has TRBV4-1 and TRBJ2-5; TRBD2 matches at 12 bases. Germline V lookup: CDR1 MGHRA, CDR2 YSYEKL. This CDR3 is built from 17 residues. With V trimmed by 6 bases and J by 4 bases, 12 bases remained unmatched.

The gene calls are TRBV7-8 and TRBJ1-2; TRBD1 is a possible D gene (5 bases). The CDR3 contains 16 residues. The germline V gene has CDR1 SGHVS and CDR2 FQNEAQ. The ends were cut back, 1 base at V and 1 base at J, with 13 bases in the middle. CDR3 nucleotides: TGTGCCAGCAGCTTAGGGAGCAGGGTGTATAACTATGGCTACACCTTC. This sequence encodes CASSLGSRVYNYGYTF.

The V and J genes are TRBV29-1 and TRBJ1-5; 7 bases align to TRBD1. This CDR3 has 13 amino acids. Germline V gene lookup returns CDR1 SQVTM and CDR2 ANQGSEA. V shed 7 bases, J shed 2 bases, and the junction held 5 bases outside the gene matches. CDR3 DNA sequence: TGCAGCGGGTCCCAGGGGGGCAATCAGCCCCAGCATTTT. It codes for CSGSQGGNQPQHF.